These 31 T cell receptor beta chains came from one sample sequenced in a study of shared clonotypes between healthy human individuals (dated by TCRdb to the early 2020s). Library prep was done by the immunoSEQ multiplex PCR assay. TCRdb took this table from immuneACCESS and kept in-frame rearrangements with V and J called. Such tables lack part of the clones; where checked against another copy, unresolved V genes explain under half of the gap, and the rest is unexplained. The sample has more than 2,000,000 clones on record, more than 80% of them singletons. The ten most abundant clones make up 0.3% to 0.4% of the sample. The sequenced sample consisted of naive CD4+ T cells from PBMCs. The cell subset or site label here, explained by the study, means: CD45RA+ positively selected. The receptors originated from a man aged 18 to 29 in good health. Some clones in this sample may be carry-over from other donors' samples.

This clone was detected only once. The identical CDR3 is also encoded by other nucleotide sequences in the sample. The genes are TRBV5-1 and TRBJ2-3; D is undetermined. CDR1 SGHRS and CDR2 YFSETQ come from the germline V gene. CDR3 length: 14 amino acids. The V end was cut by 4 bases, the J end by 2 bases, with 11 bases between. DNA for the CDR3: TGCGCCAGCAGCCCGGCCACCTCCACAGATACGCAGTATTTT. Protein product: CASSPATSTDTQYF. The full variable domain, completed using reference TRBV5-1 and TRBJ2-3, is KAGVTQTPRYLIKTRGQQVTLSCSPISGHRSVSWYQQTPGQGLQFLFEYFSETQRNKGNFPGRFSGRQFSNSRSEMNVSTLELGDSALYLCASSPATSTDTQYFGPGTRLTVL.

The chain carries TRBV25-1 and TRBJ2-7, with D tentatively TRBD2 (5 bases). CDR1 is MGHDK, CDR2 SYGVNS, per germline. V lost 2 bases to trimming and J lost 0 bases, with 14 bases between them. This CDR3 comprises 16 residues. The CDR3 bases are TGTGCCAGCAGTGAAGGAGGAGTACAGCCCTCCTACGAGCAGTACTTC. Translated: CASSEGGVQPSYEQYF.

The CDR3 reads CASSLDHLGIEAFF. In DNA, the CDR3 is TGTGCCAGCAGCTTAGATCATCTGGGAATAGAAGCTTTCTTT. The chain is built from TRBV11-2 and TRBJ1-1; no reliable D call. The CDR3 runs 14 residues. Looked up from germline, CDR1 is SGHAT and CDR2 is FQNNGV. V shed 0 bases and J shed 8 bases, with 13 bases lying between them.

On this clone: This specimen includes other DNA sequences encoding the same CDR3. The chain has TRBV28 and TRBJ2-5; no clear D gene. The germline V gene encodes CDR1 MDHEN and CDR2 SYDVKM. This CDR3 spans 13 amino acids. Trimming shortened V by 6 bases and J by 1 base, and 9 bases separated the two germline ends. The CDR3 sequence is CASSPPGQETQYF. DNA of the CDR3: TGTGCCAGCAGCCCCCCGGGCCAAGAGACCCAGTACTTC.

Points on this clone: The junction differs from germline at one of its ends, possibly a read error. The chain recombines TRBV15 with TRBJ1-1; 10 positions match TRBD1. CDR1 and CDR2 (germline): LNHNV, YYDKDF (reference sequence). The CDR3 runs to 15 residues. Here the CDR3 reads CATSTLGQGNAEAFF. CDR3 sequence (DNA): TGTGCCACCAGCACTCTGGGACAGGGGAACGCTGAAGCTTTCTTT.

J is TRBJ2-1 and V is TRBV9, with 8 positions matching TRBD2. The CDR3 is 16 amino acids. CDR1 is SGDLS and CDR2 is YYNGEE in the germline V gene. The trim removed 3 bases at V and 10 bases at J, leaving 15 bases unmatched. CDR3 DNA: TGTGCCAGCAGCGGCCTGAAGGCGGGAGGCCAAAGGGAGCAGTTCTTC. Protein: CASSGLKAGGQREQFF.

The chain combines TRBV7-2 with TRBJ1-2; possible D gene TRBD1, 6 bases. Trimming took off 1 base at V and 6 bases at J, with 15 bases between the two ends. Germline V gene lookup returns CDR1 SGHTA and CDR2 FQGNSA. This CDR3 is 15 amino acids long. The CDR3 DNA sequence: TGTGCCAGCAGCTTAGAAGCAGGGGCACCCAATGGCTACACCTTC. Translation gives CASSLEAGAPNGYTF.

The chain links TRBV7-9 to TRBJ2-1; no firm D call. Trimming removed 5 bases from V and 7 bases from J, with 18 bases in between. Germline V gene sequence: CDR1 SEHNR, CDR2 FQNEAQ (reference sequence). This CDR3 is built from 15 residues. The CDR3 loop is CASSNHYPSKNEQFF. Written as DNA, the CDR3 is TGTGCCAGCAGCAATCACTACCCATCGAAAAATGAGCAGTTCTTC.

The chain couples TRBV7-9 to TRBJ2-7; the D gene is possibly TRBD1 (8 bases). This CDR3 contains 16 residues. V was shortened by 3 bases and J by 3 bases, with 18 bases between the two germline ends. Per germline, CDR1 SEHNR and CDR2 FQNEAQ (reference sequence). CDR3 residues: CASSFSGGQANYEQYF. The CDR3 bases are TGTGCCAGCAGCTTTTCGGGGGGACAGGCCAACTACGAGCAGTACTTC.

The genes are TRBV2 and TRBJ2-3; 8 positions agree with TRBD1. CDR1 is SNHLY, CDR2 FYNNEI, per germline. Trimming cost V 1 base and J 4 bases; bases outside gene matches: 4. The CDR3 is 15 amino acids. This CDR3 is CASSEEDRVADTQYF. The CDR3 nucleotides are TGTGCCAGCAGTGAAGAGGACAGGGTGGCAGATACGCAGTATTTT.

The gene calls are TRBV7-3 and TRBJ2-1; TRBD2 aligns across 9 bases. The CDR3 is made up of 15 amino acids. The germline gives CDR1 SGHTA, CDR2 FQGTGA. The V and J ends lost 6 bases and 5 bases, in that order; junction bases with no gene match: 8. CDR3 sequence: CASSPSGRPHNEQFF. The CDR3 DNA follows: TGTGCCAGCAGTCCAAGCGGGAGGCCGCACAATGAGCAGTTCTTC. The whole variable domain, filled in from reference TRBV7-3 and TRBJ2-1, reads GAGVSQTPSNKVTEKGKYVELRCDPISGHTALYWYRQSLGQGPEFLIYFQGTGAADDSGLPNDRFFAVRPEGSVSTLKIQRTERGDSAVYLCASSPSGRPHNEQFFGPGTRLTVL.

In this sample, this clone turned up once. CDR3 nucleotide sequence: TGCGCCAGCAGCGACCCTGGGGGGAAGGGGAACACTGAAGCTTTCTTT. Translation: CASSDPGGKGNTEAFF. The gene calls are TRBV5-1 and TRBJ1-1; a possible D gene is TRBD1 (5 bases). Deletions cut 4 bases from V and 1 base from J, with 17 bases between. The germline CDR1 and CDR2 sequences are SGHRS and YFSETQ. The CDR3 contains 16 residues.

For the CDR3, the DNA is TGTGCCAGCAGCCCCCAAATAGGGGGCAGATATGGCTACACCTTC. It translates to CASSPQIGGRYGYTF. The J gene is TRBJ1-2, the V gene TRBV7-2; 7 bases map to TRBD1. The germline V gene encodes CDR1 SGHTA and CDR2 FQGNSA. J lost 5 bases, V lost 5 bases, and 11 bases had no gene match. CDR3 length: 15 residues.

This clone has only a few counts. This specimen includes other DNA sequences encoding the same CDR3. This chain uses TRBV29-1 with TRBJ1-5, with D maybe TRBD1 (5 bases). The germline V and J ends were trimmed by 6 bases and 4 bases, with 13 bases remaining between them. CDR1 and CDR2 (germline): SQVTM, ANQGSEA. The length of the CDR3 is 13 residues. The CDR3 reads CSVGTGGNQPQHF. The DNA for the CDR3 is TGCAGCGTGGGGACGGGAGGGAATCAGCCCCAGCATTTT.

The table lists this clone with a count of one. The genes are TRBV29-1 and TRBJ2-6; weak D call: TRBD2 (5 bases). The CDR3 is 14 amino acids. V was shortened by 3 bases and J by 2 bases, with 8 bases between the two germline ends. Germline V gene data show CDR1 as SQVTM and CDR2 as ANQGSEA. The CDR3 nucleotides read TGCAGCGTTGACGGGGTGGCTGGGGCCAACGTCCTGACTTTC. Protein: CSVDGVAGANVLTF.

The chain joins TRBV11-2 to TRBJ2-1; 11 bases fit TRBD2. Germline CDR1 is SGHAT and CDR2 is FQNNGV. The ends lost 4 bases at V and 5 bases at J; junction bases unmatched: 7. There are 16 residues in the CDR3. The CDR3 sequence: CASSSIKGLADNEQFF. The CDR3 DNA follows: TGTGCCAGCAGCTCGATAAAGGGACTAGCGGACAATGAGCAGTTCTTC. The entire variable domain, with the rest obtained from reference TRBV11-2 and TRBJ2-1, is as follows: EAGVAQSPRYKIIEKRQSVAFWCNPISGHATLYWYQQILGQGPKLLIQFQNNGVVDDSQLPKDRFSAERLKGVDSTLKIQPAKLEDSAVYLCASSSIKGLADNEQFFGPGTRLTVL.

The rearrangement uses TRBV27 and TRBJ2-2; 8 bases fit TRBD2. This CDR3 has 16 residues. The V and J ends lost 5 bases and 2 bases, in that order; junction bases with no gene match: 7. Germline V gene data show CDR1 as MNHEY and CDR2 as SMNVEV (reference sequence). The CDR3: CASSGERTSNTGELFF. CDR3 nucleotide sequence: TGTGCCAGCAGTGGGGAACGGACTAGCAACACCGGGGAGCTGTTTTTT.

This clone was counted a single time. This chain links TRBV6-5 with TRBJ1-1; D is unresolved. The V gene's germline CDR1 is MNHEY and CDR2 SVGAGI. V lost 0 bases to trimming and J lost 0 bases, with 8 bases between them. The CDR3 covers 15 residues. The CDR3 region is CASSYSQSMNTEAFF. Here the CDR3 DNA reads TGTGCCAGCAGTTACTCCCAATCTATGAACACTGAAGCTTTCTTT.

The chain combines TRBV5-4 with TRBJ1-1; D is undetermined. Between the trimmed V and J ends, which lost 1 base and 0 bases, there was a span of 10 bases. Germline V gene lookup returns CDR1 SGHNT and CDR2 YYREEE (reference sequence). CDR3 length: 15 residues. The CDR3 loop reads CASSLSLELNTEAFF. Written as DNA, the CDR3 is TGTGCCAGCAGCTTGAGTCTGGAATTGAACACTGAAGCTTTCTTT.

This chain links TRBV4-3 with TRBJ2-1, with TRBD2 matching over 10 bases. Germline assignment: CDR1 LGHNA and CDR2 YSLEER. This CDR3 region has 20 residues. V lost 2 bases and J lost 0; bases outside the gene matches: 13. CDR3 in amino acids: CASSQQRGLASYSSYNEQFF. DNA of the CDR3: TGCGCCAGCAGCCAACAGAGGGGACTAGCGTCCTATAGCTCCTACAATGAGCAGTTCTTC.

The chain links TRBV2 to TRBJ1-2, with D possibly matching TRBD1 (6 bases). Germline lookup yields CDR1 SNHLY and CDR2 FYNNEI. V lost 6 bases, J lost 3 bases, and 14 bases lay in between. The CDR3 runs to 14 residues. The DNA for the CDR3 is TGTGCCAGCAGAAGACAGGAAAGGGACTATGGCTACACCTTC. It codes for CASRRQERDYGYTF.

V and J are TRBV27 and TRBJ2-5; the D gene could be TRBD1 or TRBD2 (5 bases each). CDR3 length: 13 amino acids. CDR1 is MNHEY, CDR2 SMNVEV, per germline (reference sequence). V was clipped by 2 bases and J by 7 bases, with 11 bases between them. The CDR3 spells CASSLLGAGTQYF. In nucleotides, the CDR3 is TGTGCCAGCAGTTTACTAGGGGCGGGGACCCAGTACTTC.

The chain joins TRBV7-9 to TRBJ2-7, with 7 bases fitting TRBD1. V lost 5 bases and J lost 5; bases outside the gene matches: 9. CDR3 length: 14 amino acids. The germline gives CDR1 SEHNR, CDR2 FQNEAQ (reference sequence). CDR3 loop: CASSRNRGGHEQYF. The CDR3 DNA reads TGTGCCAGCAGCCGGAACAGGGGCGGCCACGAGCAGTACTTC.

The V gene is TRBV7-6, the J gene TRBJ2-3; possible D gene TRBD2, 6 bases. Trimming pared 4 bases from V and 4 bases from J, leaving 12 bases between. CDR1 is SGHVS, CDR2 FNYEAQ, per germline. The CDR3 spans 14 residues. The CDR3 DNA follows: TGTGCCAGCAGCTCTCGGGGGTTTGCAGATACGCAGTATTTT. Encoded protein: CASSSRGFADTQYF.

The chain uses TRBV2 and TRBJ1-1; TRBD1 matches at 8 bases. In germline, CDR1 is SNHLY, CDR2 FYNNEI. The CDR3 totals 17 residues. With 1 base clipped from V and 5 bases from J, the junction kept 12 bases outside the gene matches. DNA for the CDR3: TGTGCCAGCAGTGAAGGCCAGGGGGCGAACTCAGCGACTGAAGCTTTCTTT. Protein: CASSEGQGANSATEAFF.

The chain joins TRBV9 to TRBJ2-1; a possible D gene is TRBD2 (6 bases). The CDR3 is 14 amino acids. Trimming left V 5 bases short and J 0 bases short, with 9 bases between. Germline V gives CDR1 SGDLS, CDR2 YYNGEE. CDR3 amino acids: CASSGDSSYNEQFF. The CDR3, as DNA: TGTGCCAGCAGTGGGGACTCCTCCTACAATGAGCAGTTCTTC.

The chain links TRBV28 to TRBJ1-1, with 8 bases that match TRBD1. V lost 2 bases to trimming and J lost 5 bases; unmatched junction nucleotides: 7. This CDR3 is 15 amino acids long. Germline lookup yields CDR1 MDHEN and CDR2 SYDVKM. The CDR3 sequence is CASSLRSGGETEAFF. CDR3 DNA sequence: TGTGCCAGCAGTTTAAGGTCAGGGGGCGAGACTGAAGCTTTCTTT.

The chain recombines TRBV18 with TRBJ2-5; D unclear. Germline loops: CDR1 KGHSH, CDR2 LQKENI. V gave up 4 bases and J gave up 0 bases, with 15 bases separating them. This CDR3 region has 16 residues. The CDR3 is CASSLFAQTNQETQYF. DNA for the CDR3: TGTGCCAGCTCACTGTTTGCGCAGACCAACCAAGAGACCCAGTACTTC.

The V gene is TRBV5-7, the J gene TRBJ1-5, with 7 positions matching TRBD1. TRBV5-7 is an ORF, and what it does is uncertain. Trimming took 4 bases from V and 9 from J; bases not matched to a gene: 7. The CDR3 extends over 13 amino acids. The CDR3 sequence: CASSPRRTGPQHF. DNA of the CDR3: TGTGCCAGCAGCCCGCGAAGGACAGGGCCCCAGCATTTT.

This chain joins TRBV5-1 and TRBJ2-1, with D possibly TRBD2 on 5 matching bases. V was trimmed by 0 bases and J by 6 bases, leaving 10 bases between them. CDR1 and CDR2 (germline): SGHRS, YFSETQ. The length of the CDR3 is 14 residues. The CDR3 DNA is TGCGCCAGCAGCTTGGAGCCGGGAATCAATGAGCAGTTCTTC. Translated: CASSLEPGINEQFF.

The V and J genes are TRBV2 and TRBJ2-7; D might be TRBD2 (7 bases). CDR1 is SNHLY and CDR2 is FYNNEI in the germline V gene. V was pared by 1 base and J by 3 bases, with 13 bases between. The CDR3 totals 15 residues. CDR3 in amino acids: CASSEEGGGHYEQYF. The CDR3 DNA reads TGTGCCAGCAGTGAAGAGGGGGGAGGGCACTACGAGCAGTACTTC.